One and the same sample provided the 26 T cell receptor beta chains below, sequenced in a study of metastatic and nonmetastatic thyroid tumors. TCRdb re-called the PCR reads via MiXCR. The table shows approximately 35,000 clones, with about 10% occurring only once. None of the patients had undergone any treatment ahead of thyroid surgery. The sequenced material came from blood. Receptors were obtained from a female donor with papillary thyroid cancer or a benign thyroid nodule (not recorded which). Some clones in this sample may be carry-over from other donors' samples.

In this sample, this clone turned up many times. The chain links TRBV27 to TRBJ1-5, with 9 bases matching TRBD1. This CDR3 is built from 15 residues. J lost 7 bases, V lost 5 bases, and 9 bases had no gene match. Germline CDR1 reads MNHEY; CDR2 reads SMNVEV (reference sequence). The CDR3 region is CASSPGTGIGQPQHF. CDR3 DNA sequence: TGTGCCAGCAGTCCTGGGACAGGGATCGGCCAGCCCCAGCATTTT.

This clone came up many times. V usage is TRBV11-1 and J usage is TRBJ2-7, with D possibly being TRBD1 (7 bases). From germline, CDR1 is SGHAT and CDR2 FQDESV (reference sequence). Trimming took 5 bases from V and 6 from J, leaving 26 bases between them. The CDR3 has 17 amino acids. CDR3 sequence reads: CASSRGQGGTALPEQYF. CDR3 DNA: TGTGCCAGCAGCCGTGGGCAAGGCGGGACAGCTCTCCCCGAGCAGTACTTC.

This clone was detected many times. The rearrangement joins TRBV18 to TRBJ2-7; a weak D match, TRBD2 (5 bases). This CDR3 has 13 residues. CDR1 and CDR2 (germline): KGHSH, LQKENI. Trimming cost V 2 bases and J 6 bases, with 11 bases left between them. The CDR3, as DNA: TGTGCCAGCTCACCAGTGGAGGTAGGCGAGCAGTACTTC. It specifies CASSPVEVGEQYF.

DNA of the CDR3: TGTGCCAGCTCACCAGGACAGGGTCTGGGGACCCAGTACTTC. Translating it yields CASSPGQGLGTQYF. The rearrangement links TRBV18 to TRBJ2-5, with 8 bases matching TRBD1. Looked up from germline, CDR1 is KGHSH and CDR2 is LQKENI. This CDR3 is built from 14 residues. V lost 2 bases, J lost 7 bases, and 6 bases stayed unmatched.

This clone was observed many times. The CDR3 is CASSLTGDTQYF. The CDR3 bases are TGTGCCAGCAGCTTGACCGGGGATACGCAGTATTTT. V and J are TRBV7-3 and TRBJ2-3, with D uncertain. Trimming cost V 3 bases and J 6 bases, with 7 bases left between them. The germline V gene has CDR1 SGHTA and CDR2 FQGTGA. The CDR3 runs to 12 residues.

This clone occurred many times. The chain couples TRBV20-1 to TRBJ1-6, with unresolved D. Germline V gene data show CDR1 as DFQATT and CDR2 as SNEGSKA (reference sequence). This CDR3 has 12 amino acids. Trimming left V 0 bases short and J 7 bases short, with 4 bases between. CDR3 DNA: TGCAGTGCTAGAGAAGGGAATTCACCCCTCCACTTT. Translation gives CSAREGNSPLHF.

The table lists this clone with many counts. The chain combines TRBV6-6 with TRBJ2-3, with TRBD2 identical over 15 bases. The germline V gene has CDR1 MNHNY and CDR2 SVGAGI (reference sequence). The length of the CDR3 is 18 residues. J was trimmed by 3 bases and V by 6 bases; bases with no gene match: 10. The CDR3: CASRWTSGRAGETDTQYF. In DNA form, the CDR3 reads TGTGCCAGCAGATGGACTAGCGGGAGGGCCGGGGAAACAGATACGCAGTATTTT.

This clone has ten or more counts. The chain employs TRBV30 and TRBJ1-5; tentative D call: TRBD1 (6 bases). Trimming removed 4 bases at V and 6 bases at J, with 10 bases between. The CDR3 spans 12 residues. Per germline, CDR1 GTSNPN and CDR2 SVGIG (reference sequence). CDR3 nucleotide sequence: TGTGCCTGGACGGTACAGGGTCAGCCCCAGCATTTT. Protein product: CAWTVQGQPQHF.

This clone was observed a handful of times. At one boundary the junction diverges from the germline segment, which might be a read error. The rearrangement uses TRBV7-2 and TRBJ2-7; D uncertain. This CDR3 is 11 amino acids long. The germline gives CDR1 SGHTA, CDR2 FQGNSA. The chain's CDR3 is CASILGDEQYF. The CDR3 nucleotides are TGTGCCAGCATCTTAGGTGACGAGCAGTACTTC.

CDR3 region: CTSSPPGVSVSDPSYEQYF. In DNA, the CDR3 is TGTACTAGCAGCCCCCCGGGGGTTAGCGTGAGCGATCCCTCCTACGAGCAGTACTTC. The genes are TRBV4-2 and TRBJ2-7; D is perhaps TRBD2 (6 bases). The CDR3 sequence is 19 residues long. Germline V gene lookup returns CDR1 LGHNA and CDR2 YNFKEQ.

This clone was detected many times. This chain joins TRBV7-9 and TRBJ2-3; D remains ambiguous. Germline lookup yields CDR1 SEHNR and CDR2 FQNEAQ (reference sequence). The CDR3 extends over 11 amino acids. The V end lost 3 bases, the J end lost 3 bases, and 1 base lay between the germline ends. CDR3 DNA sequence: TGTGCCAGCAGCTTGACAGATACGCAGTATTTT. As protein: CASSLTDTQYF.

This clone was seen a handful of times. J is TRBJ2-5 and V is TRBV19; D may be TRBD1 (6 bases). V lost 3 bases to trimming and J lost 5 bases, with 13 bases between them. The CDR3 has 14 amino acids. CDR1 is LNHDA, CDR2 SQIVND, per germline (reference sequence). The chain's CDR3 is CASSIRAGEETQYF. In DNA form, the CDR3 reads TGTGCCAGTAGTATCCGGGCAGGGGAGGAGACCCAGTACTTC.

This clone appeared many times. A much bigger clone sits one base away, suggesting this may be a read error. The J gene is TRBJ1-6, the V gene TRBV28; D perhaps matches TRBD1 (6 bases). The CDR3 sequence is 14 residues long. CDR1 MDHEN and CDR2 SYDVKM come from the germline V gene. CDR3 bases: TGTGCCAGCGCACTTTCAGGGGATAATTCACCCCCCCACTTT. It is translated as CASALSGDNSPPHF.

The table lists this clone with many counts. The chain uses TRBV5-4 and TRBJ1-2; TRBD1 matches 7 bases. The CDR3 is 15 amino acids. Germline V gene data show CDR1 as SGHNT and CDR2 as YYREEE (reference sequence). Trimming cost V 3 bases and J 6 bases; bases outside gene matches: 11. CDR3 DNA: TGTGCCAGCAGCTCAGGGGGGCTGACTCAAAATGGCTACACCTTC. It is translated as CASSSGGLTQNGYTF.

This clone was counted at least ten times. DNA of the CDR3: TGTGCCAGCAGTTACGCCACAACCCTTTACAATGAGCAGTTCTTC. Translation gives CASSYATTLYNEQFF. This sequence joins TRBV6-2 or TRBV6-3 and TRBJ2-1, with D hard to call. This CDR3 is 15 amino acids long. The germline V and J ends were trimmed by 2 bases and 4 bases, with 12 bases remaining between them. Per germline, CDR1 MNHEY and CDR2 SVGEGT.

This clone was detected many times. The CDR3 sequence is CASSQAWDRQNTEAFF. CDR3 nucleotides: TGCGCCAGCAGCCAAGCCTGGGACAGACAGAACACTGAAGCTTTCTTT. The genes are TRBV4-3 and TRBJ1-1, with 7 nucleotides matching TRBD1. CDR1 is LGHNA, CDR2 YSLEER, per germline. J was trimmed by 1 base and V by 1 base; bases with no gene match: 6. The CDR3 consists of 16 residues.

This clone was counted many times. V usage is TRBV20-1 and J usage is TRBJ1-2; 7 nucleotides match TRBD1. V lost 6 bases to trimming and J lost 2 bases; unmatched junction nucleotides: 9. Per the germline V gene, CDR1 is DFQATT and CDR2 is SNEGSKA (reference sequence). The CDR3 contains 14 residues. The CDR3 nucleotides are TGCAGTGCCCAGGGGGGGTCCGCGAACTATGGCTACACCTTC. Translated, it gives CSAQGGSANYGYTF.

This clone showed up many times. The chain joins TRBV25-1 to TRBJ1-2; no clear D. This CDR3 comprises 13 residues. The germline V gene has CDR1 MGHDK and CDR2 SYGVNS. Trimming removed 3 bases at V and 1 base at J, with 6 bases between. CDR3 bases: TGTGCCAGCAGTGAGGTCCTTAACTATGGCTACACCTTC. Protein: CASSEVLNYGYTF.

This clone has at least ten counts. The chain links TRBV9 to TRBJ2-7; TRBD2 matches at 7 bases. J was trimmed by 1 base and V by 0 bases; bases with no gene match: 7. Germline-derived CDR1 and CDR2 are SGDLS and YYNGEE. The CDR3 has 16 residues. CDR3 loop: CASSVGGGMGSYEQYF. In DNA form, the CDR3 reads TGTGCCAGCAGCGTAGGGGGGGGAATGGGGTCCTACGAGCAGTACTTC. Drawing the rest from reference TRBV9 and TRBJ2-7, the complete variable domain is DSGVTQTPKHLITATGQRVTLRCSPRSGDLSVYWYQQSLDQGLQFLIQYYNGEERAKGNILERFSAQQFPDLHSELNLSSLELGDSALYFCASSVGGGMGSYEQYFGPGTRLTVT.

At least ten counts were recorded for this clone. The chain couples TRBV13 to TRBJ1-2; 8 bases map to TRBD1. Losses at the gene ends were 3 bases for V and 4 bases for J; bases not matched to a gene: 1. The germline V gene encodes CDR1 PRHDT and CDR2 FYEKMQ (reference sequence). The CDR3 has 13 amino acids. The CDR3 spells CASSFGQGYGYTF. The CDR3 nucleotides read TGTGCCAGCAGCTTTGGACAGGGCTATGGCTACACCTTC.

This clone has a count of ten or more. A read error may be the cause here, since a much bigger clone is one base away. The rearrangement links TRBV6-2 or TRBV6-3 to TRBJ2-1; no clear D. Germline CDR1 MNHEY, CDR2 SVGEGT. The ends were cut back, 2 bases at V and 6 bases at J, with 5 bases in the middle. The CDR3 is made up of 12 amino acids. In DNA, the CDR3 is TGTGCCAGCAGTTACGGGTGCAATGAGCAGTTCTTC. This gives the protein CASSYGCNEQFF.

This clone showed up many times. The chain combines TRBV5-6 with TRBJ2-1, with 9 bases that match TRBD2. The J segment lost 7 bases and the V segment lost 0 bases, leaving 5 bases of the junction unmatched. This CDR3 contains 15 residues. Germline V gene sequence: CDR1 SGHDT, CDR2 YYEEEE. The CDR3 is CASSLALAGLNEQFF. The CDR3 region has the DNA TGTGCCAGCAGCTTGGCACTAGCGGGCCTAAATGAGCAGTTCTTC.

This clone has at least ten counts. In DNA, the CDR3 is TGCAGTGCTAGGCCGGACGCCTCAAAAAGGAATGAGCAGTTCTTC. It specifies CSARPDASKRNEQFF. The J gene is TRBJ2-1, the V gene TRBV20-1; D unresolved. Trimming removed 3 bases from V and 7 bases from J, with 19 bases in between. Looked up from germline, CDR1 is DFQATT and CDR2 is SNEGSKA (reference sequence). The CDR3 loop spans 15 amino acids.

This clone was seen at least ten times. The rearrangement uses TRBV2 and TRBJ1-5; D is ambiguous. There are 15 residues in the CDR3. Germline V gene lookup returns CDR1 SNHLY and CDR2 FYNNEI. Trimming stripped 5 bases from V and 1 base from J, with 12 bases between. CDR3 protein: CASSRTSGSNQPQHF. The CDR3 DNA reads TGTGCCAGCAGTCGGACGTCCGGGAGCAATCAGCCCCAGCATTTT.

Concerning this clone itself: The junction and the germline gene differ at one end; a read error may be behind it. This CDR3 is CASSWGLGTYPYNSRLHF. The CDR3 DNA sequence: TGTGCCAGCAGTTGGGGACTAGGAACGTACCCCTATAATTCACGCCTCCACTTT. The chain has TRBV28 and TRBJ1-6, with D perhaps matching TRBD1 (5 bases). Per germline, CDR1 MDHEN and CDR2 SYDVKM. The CDR3 spans 18 residues.

This clone was counted ten times or more. The sample carries other DNA sequences with the same CDR3. The V gene is TRBV3-1, the J gene TRBJ1-6; D uncertain. CDR1 is LGHDT, CDR2 YNNKEL, per germline (reference sequence). This CDR3 contains 15 residues. The V and J ends lost 0 bases and 10 bases respectively, with 13 bases between them. The CDR3 sequence: CASSQDLSRGSPLHF. CDR3 DNA sequence: TGTGCCAGCAGCCAAGATCTCAGCCGCGGGTCACCCCTCCACTTT. The complete variable domain, with remaining parts taken from reference TRBV3-1 and TRBJ1-6, reads DTAVSQTPKYLVTQMGNDKSIKCEQNLGHDTMYWYKQDSKKFLKIMFSYNNKELIINETVPNRFSPKSPDKAHLNLHINSLELGDSAVYFCASSQDLSRGSPLHFGNGTRLTVT.